This T cell receptor (beta chain) was observed in a study of cytomegalovirus exposure and HLA in healthy donors. The germline V gene encodes CDR1 SGDLS and CDR2 YYNGEE. This CDR3 has 17 amino acids. Losses at the gene ends were 2 bases for V and 8 bases for J; bases not matched to a gene: 16. Whole-study findings and limits: Many donors shared some public TCRs, even though most TCR sequences were rare. In vitro testing confirmed three CMV-associated chains as specific for CMV antigens. Reportedly, cytomegalovirus status was diagnosed with high sensitivity and specificity. A list of 150 or so TCR beta chains associated with cytomegalovirus was given.

Here immunoSEQ multiplex PCR was the method, and the copy in TCRdb shows in-frame clones only, minus some. The table has approximately 90,000 clones, 80% to 95% seen once. As regards this clone: Antigen unknown.

This TCR was recovered from a woman aged 25 to 39 in good health and CMV-seropositive. The source material was PBMCs. The J gene is TRBJ2-3, the V gene TRBV9; 8 bases map to TRBD1. CDR3 protein: CASSVGHQGATPGTQYF. CDR3 sequence (DNA): TGTGCCAGCAGCGTGGGCCACCAGGGGGCCACACCAGGTACGCAGTATTTT.